The TCR beta chain under discussion was sequenced for a study of blood T cell repertoires in COVID-19. Study at large: Samples taken during acute and convalescent COVID-19 were collected in the United States, Italy and Spain. PBMCs, B-cell-depleted T cells, or T cells provided the cDNA or gDNA that made up the material.

Seattle patient enrollment occurred during active infection, with longitudinal follow-up thereafter. As originally analysed: Estimates of nucleated cell counts were drawn from the amplification of reference gene primers. Profiled with immunoSEQ multiplex PCR; TCRdb holds only in-frame clones, not every one. V and J calls and clone size are as listed in that table; D and trimming were resolved from the DNA. This sample has 440,000 or so clones, with 89% found just once. The ends lost 5 bases at V and 6 bases at J; junction bases unmatched: 5. The length of the CDR3 is 13 residues. Germline assignment: CDR1 MNHEY and CDR2 SVGAGI.

The source of this sequence is a middle-aged woman with COVID-19, enrolled during active disease. The sequenced material came from peripheral blood. The chain combines TRBV6-5 with TRBJ2-3, with 7 bases aligning to TRBD2. The CDR3 region has the DNA TGTGCCAGCAGTAGGACTAGGGACGATACGCAGTATTTT. As protein: CASSRTRDDTQYF.